This is a list of T cell receptor beta chains from one sample in a study of control samples from healthy donors and cancer patients. Method: immunoSEQ multiplex PCR; TCRdb's copy keeps in-frame clones and lacks some. The table lists about 190,000 clones. Source material: blood. The receptors stem from a woman in her thirties in good health. Both conserved end residues are part of each CDR3. The D gene is left open where the match is weak. The listing skips clone size in some rows; elsewhere it reads once, few, many or a size class.

TRBD1	TRBJ1-6	TRBV9	.	CASSTGQGGSPLHF	TGTGCCAGCAGCACAGGACAGGGTGGCTCACCCCTCCACTTT
.	TRBJ2-5	TRBV29-1	.	CSVAAGVWETQYF	TGCAGCGTTGCGGCAGGGGTGTGGGAGACCCAGTACTTC
TRBD1	TRBJ2-7	TRBV5-8	.	CASSRGTGAYEQYF	TGTGCCAGCAGCAGGGGGACAGGGGCCTACGAGCAGTACTTC
.	TRBJ2-6	TRBV5-1	.	CASSSGQSHVLTF	TGCGCCAGCAGCTCTGGACAAAGTCACGTCCTGACTTTC
.	TRBJ2-2	TRBV25-1	.	CASSGGGGELFF	TGTGCCAGCAGTGGGGGAGGCGGGGAGCTGTTTTTT
TRBD2	TRBJ2-7	TRBV9	.	CASSPRTSGSYEQYF	TGTGCCAGCAGCCCCCGGACTAGCGGCTCCTACGAGCAGTACTTC
.	TRBJ1-1	TRBV6-5	.	CATKTPYRETEAFF	TGTGCCACAAAAACCCCGTACAGGGAAACTGAAGCTTTCTTT
.	TRBJ1-1	TRBV7-3	.	CASSLSPSTEAFF	TGTGCCAGCAGCTTATCTCCGAGCACTGAAGCTTTCTTT
.	TRBJ1-4	TRBV20-1	.	CSASIGGRGEKLFF	TGCAGTGCTAGTATCGGGGGGCGAGGGGAAAAACTGTTTTTT
.	TRBJ2-3	TRBV27	.	CASSPGLDTQYF	TGTGCCAGCAGTCCTGGACTAGATACGCAGTATTTT
.	TRBJ2-3	TRBV29-1	.	CSVVGVTDTQYF	TGCAGCGTTGTGGGGGTCACAGATACGCAGTATTTT
.	TRBJ1-3	TRBV2	.	CASKSGPGNTIYF	TGTGCCAGCAAGTCCGGACCTGGAAACACCATATATTTT
.	TRBJ1-1	TRBV7-9	.	CASSYRTVKITEAFF	TGTGCCAGCAGTTACCGGACCGTCAAAATCACTGAAGCTTTCTTT
.	TRBJ2-3	TRBV20-1	.	CSADHTQYF	TGCAGTGCTGACCATACGCAGTATTTT
.	TRBJ1-2	TRBV7-9	.	CAGWEPLYGYTF	TGTGCCGGGTGGGAGCCCCTCTATGGCTACACCTTC
TRBD1	TRBJ1-3	TRBV7-2	.	CASLFRGGNTIYF	TGTGCCAGCCTCTTCAGGGGGGGAAACACCATATATTTT
TRBD2	TRBJ2-5	TRBV9	.	CASSVAAGIQETQYF	TGTGCCAGCAGCGTAGCAGCGGGGATCCAAGAGACCCAGTACTTC
.	TRBJ2-1	TRBV11-2	.	CASSPLSSYNEQFF	TGTGCCAGCAGCCCACTAAGCTCCTACAATGAGCAGTTCTTC
.	TRBJ1-6	TRBV24-1	.	CATSDLREYNSPLHF	TGTGCCACCAGTGATTTGCGGGAATATAATTCACCCCTCCACTTT
TRBD1	TRBJ1-5	TRBV7-2	.	CASSLSLGQGDQPQHF	TGTGCCAGCAGCTTAAGTTTGGGGCAGGGGGATCAGCCCCAGCATTTT
.	TRBJ2-5	TRBV7-9	.	CASSPIGTPEETQYF	TGTGCCAGCAGCCCAATCGGGACGCCTGAAGAGACCCAGTACTTC
.	TRBJ2-7	TRBV27	.	CASSSKATYEQYF	TGTGCCAGCAGTTCAAAGGCCACCTACGAGCAGTACTTC
TRBD2	TRBJ2-2	TRBV7-2	.	CASSAPSGVANTGELFF	TGTGCCAGCAGCGCACCTAGCGGGGTCGCGAACACCGGGGAGCTGTTTTTT
.	TRBJ1-3	TRBV19	.	CASIGSGTGMNTIYF	TGTGCCAGTATAGGGTCCGGGACTGGAATGAACACCATATATTTT
.	TRBJ1-1	TRBV28	.	CASNSPAGLTNTEAFF	TGTGCCAGCAATTCCCCAGCCGGGTTGACGAACACTGAAGCTTTCTTT
.	TRBJ1-6	TRBV2	.	CASSDRGRGSPLHF	TGTGCCAGCAGTGATCGGGGTCGAGGTTCACCCCTCCACTTT
.	TRBJ1-1	TRBV7-3	.	CASSFSRQGHTEAFF	TGTGCCAGCAGCTTCTCTCGCCAGGGGCACACTGAAGCTTTCTTT
.	TRBJ2-2	TRBV19	.	CASSIPKFGFAGELFF	TGTGCCAGTAGTATCCCCAAGTTTGGTTTCGCCGGGGAGCTGTTTTTT
TRBD1	TRBJ2-7	TRBV5-1	.	CASSLVGTGSYEQYF	TGCGCCAGCAGCTTGGTGGGGACAGGGTCCTACGAGCAGTACTTC
.	TRBJ1-5	TRBV19	.	CASTRRGGIIADQPQHF	TGTGCCAGTACCAGACGGGGGGGGATTATAGCCGATCAGCCCCAGCATTTT
.	TRBJ1-1	TRBV4-1	.	CASSQGVARKNTEAFF	TGCGCCAGCAGCCAAGGGGTGGCCCGGAAGAACACTGAAGCTTTCTTT
TRBD1	TRBJ1-1	TRBV6-4	medium-sized	CASSLGQGETEAFF	TGTGCCAGCAGCCTCGGACAGGGGGAGACTGAAGCTTTCTTT
.	TRBJ1-4	TRBV4-2	.	CASSQGPGDNEKLFF	TGTGCCAGCAGCCAAGGACCGGGAGATAATGAAAAACTGTTTTTT
.	TRBJ1-6	TRBV7-9	.	CASSASAGEPPLHF	TGTGCCAGCAGCGCTTCTGCAGGGGAGCCACCCCTCCACTTT
.	TRBJ1-1	TRBV5-1	.	CASSLAGMGGLEAFF	TGCGCCAGCAGCTTGGCAGGTATGGGGGGCCTTGAAGCTTTCTTT
.	TRBJ2-2	TRBV29-1	.	CSVAWGTGELFF	TGCAGCGTGGCTTGGGGCACCGGGGAGCTGTTTTTT
.	TRBJ2-5	TRBV11-2	.	CASSLGLKRPGTQYF	TGTGCCAGCAGCTTAGGGCTGAAGAGGCCCGGGACCCAGTACTTC
.	TRBJ1-1	TRBV29-1	.	CSVDWIYTEAFF	TGCAGCGTTGACTGGATCTACACTGAAGCTTTCTTT
TRBD1	TRBJ2-7	TRBV9	.	CASSVKDRLKGASYEQYF	TGTGCCAGCAGCGTAAAGGATCGTCTGAAGGGGGCCTCCTACGAGCAGTACTTC
.	TRBJ1-2	TRBV19	.	CASSLDRNTIYGYTF	TGTGCCAGTAGTCTGGACAGAAACACTATCTATGGCTACACCTTC
TRBD1	TRBJ2-5	TRBV28	.	CASSSPGQGSETQYF	TGTGCCAGCAGTTCACCGGGACAGGGGTCAGAGACCCAGTACTTC
.	TRBJ1-6	TRBV5-1	.	CASSVRDFNSPLHF	TGCGCCAGCAGCGTACGGGATTTTAATTCACCCCTCCACTTT
.	TRBJ2-7	TRBV10-1	.	CASSSDYEQYF	TGCGCCAGCAGTTCCGACTACGAGCAGTACTTC
.	TRBJ1-2	TRBV2	.	CASSDGGYTF	TGTGCCAGCAGTGACGGTGGCTACACCTTC
.	TRBJ2-1	TRBV3-1/TRBV3-2	.	CASSQEVSLNNEQFF	TGTGCCAGCAGCCAAGAGGTGTCGCTGAACAATGAGCAGTTCTTC
.	TRBJ1-1	TRBV27	.	CASSFATLNTEAFF	TGTGCCAGCAGTTTTGCGACCTTGAACACTGAAGCTTTCTTT
TRBD2	TRBJ2-1	TRBV27	.	CASSYERGGPNEQFF	TGTGCCAGCAGTTATGAGCGGGGGGGCCCCAATGAGCAGTTCTTC
.	TRBJ1-5	TRBV27	.	CASRRWAVSNQPQHF	TGTGCCAGCAGGCGCTGGGCCGTTAGCAATCAGCCCCAGCATTTT
.	TRBJ1-3	TRBV7-2	.	CASSFTASGGNTIYF	TGTGCCAGCAGCTTTACCGCCTCTGGAGGAAACACCATATATTTT
.	TRBJ1-1	TRBV3-1/TRBV3-2	.	CASRRSGGNTEAFF	TGTGCCAGCAGAAGAAGTGGTGGGAACACTGAAGCTTTCTTT
TRBD1	TRBJ1-1	TRBV12-3/TRBV12-4	.	CASSRGTVSAFF	TGTGCCAGCAGTCGGGGGACAGTGAGCGCTTTCTTT
.	TRBJ1-6	TRBV3-1/TRBV3-2	.	CASSQGAPLHF	TGTGCCAGCAGCCAAGGAGCTCCCCTCCACTTT
.	TRBJ1-3	TRBV19	.	CASSIRLSGNTIYF	TGTGCCAGTAGTATACGTCTGTCTGGAAACACCATATATTTT
TRBD1	TRBJ2-7	TRBV4-1	.	CASSQGRDRTTYEQYF	TGCGCCAGCAGCCAAGGGAGGGACAGGACCACCTACGAGCAGTACTTC